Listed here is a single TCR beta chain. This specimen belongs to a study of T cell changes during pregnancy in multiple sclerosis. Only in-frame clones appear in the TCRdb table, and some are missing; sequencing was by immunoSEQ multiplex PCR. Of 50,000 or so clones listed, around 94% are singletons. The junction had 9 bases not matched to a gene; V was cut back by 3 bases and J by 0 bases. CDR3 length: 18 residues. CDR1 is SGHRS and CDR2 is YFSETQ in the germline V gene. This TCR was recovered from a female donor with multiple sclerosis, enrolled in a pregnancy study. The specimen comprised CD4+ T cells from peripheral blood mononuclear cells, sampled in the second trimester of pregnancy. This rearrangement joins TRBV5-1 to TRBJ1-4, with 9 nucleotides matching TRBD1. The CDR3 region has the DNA TGCGCCAGCAGCTATTCGGGACAGGGCCAACCAACTAATGAAAAACTGTTTTTT. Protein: CASSYSGQGQPTNEKLFF.